These T cell receptor beta chains were read from a single sample in a study of cytomegalovirus exposure and HLA in healthy donors. TCRdb's table, derived via immunoSEQ multiplex PCR, lists solely in-frame clones and lacks some. The sample yields some 91,000 clones, 60% to 65% seen once. Sequenced input: PBMCs. The receptors stem from a human donor in good health. The CDR3 runs from the conserved cysteine through the conserved F or W. D genes are given only for firm matches. Only part of the rows carry a size: once, few, many, or a class if the clone is expanded.

TRBV10-1	few	TRBJ1-4	TRBD1	TGCGCCAGCAGTGAGTCGGGGGAGACAGGGACCAATTTTAATGAAAAACTGTTTTTT	CASSESGETGTNFNEKLFF
TRBV9	-	TRBJ1-2	TRBD1	TGTGCCAGCAGCCCCTCGGGACAGGGAACCTATGGCTACACCTTC	CASSPSGQGTYGYTF
TRBV5-5	few	TRBJ2-7	-	TGTGCCAGCAGCTTGGGAATGAGACAGGACTACGAGCAGTACTTC	CASSLGMRQDYEQYF
TRBV6-5	-	TRBJ2-7	-	TGTGCCAGCAGTTTGGGACTTCTCGCCTACGAGCAGTACTTC	CASSLGLLAYEQYF
TRBV20-1	-	TRBJ1-1	-	TGCAGTGCTAGAGTAATCACTGAAGCTTTCTTT	CSARVITEAFF
TRBV5-4	-	TRBJ1-1	-	TGTGCCAGCAGCATCCGGGGTAGCGGCACTGAAGCTTTCTTT	CASSIRGSGTEAFF
TRBV7-9	-	TRBJ1-2	-	TGTGCCAGCAGCTTAGCCAGGGGATCTCATGGCTACACCTTC	CASSLARGSHGYTF
TRBV18	-	TRBJ2-1	-	TGTGCCAGCTCACCACTCTCAGGGGCAACCTACAATGAGCAGTTCTTC	CASSPLSGATYNEQFF
TRBV5-8	-	TRBJ1-1	-	TGTGCCAGCAGCTTGAGAGACATGAACACTGAAGCTTTCTTT	CASSLRDMNTEAFF
TRBV10-3	few	TRBJ1-1	TRBD1	TGTGCCATCAGCTCTACAGGGGGCGAGGGGTTCTTT	CAISSTGGEGFF
TRBV7-9	-	TRBJ1-5	TRBD1	TGTGCCAGCAGCCCACAGGGGGCCGCGGTATATCAGCCCCAGCATTTT	CASSPQGAAVYQPQHF
TRBV5-4	-	TRBJ1-6	TRBD1	TGTGCCAGCAGCTTAGGCGACAGGGGGCATGCTTCACCCCTCCACTTT	CASSLGDRGHASPLHF
TRBV29-1	-	TRBJ1-1	-	TGCAGCGGCGGGCGGATGAACACTGAAGCTTTCTTT	CSGGRMNTEAFF
TRBV7-8	-	TRBJ1-3	TRBD1	TGTGCCAGCAGCTCGGGACAGGGTGGATACACCATATATTTT	CASSSGQGGYTIYF
TRBV18	few	TRBJ2-7	TRBD2	TGTGCCAGCTCAAGGACTAGCGGGGGGACATCCTACGAGCAGTACTTC	CASSRTSGGTSYEQYF
TRBV5-1	-	TRBJ2-2	TRBD1	TGCGCCAGCAGCCCCGGGACAGGCTGGTCCGGGGAGCTGTTTTTT	CASSPGTGWSGELFF
TRBV7-9	-	TRBJ2-3	TRBD1	TGTGCCAGCAGCTTAGCGGGACAGGGGACGGATACGCAGTATTTT	CASSLAGQGTDTQYF
TRBV18	-	TRBJ2-1	-	TGTGCCAGCTCACTTATGACAGATTGGCAGTTCTTC	CASSLMTDWQFF
TRBV19	-	TRBJ1-5	TRBD1	TGTGCCAGTAGTACCGGGACAGGCTTTGGGGATCAGCCCCAGCATTTT	CASSTGTGFGDQPQHF
TRBV6-5	few	TRBJ1-2	TRBD1	TGTGCCAGCACTGGACAGGGGTCCTTCTATGGCTACACCTTC	CASTGQGSFYGYTF
TRBV19	-	TRBJ2-7	TRBD1	TGTGCCAGTAGGGCAATTGGGGGACAGGGGACGGCCGAGCAGTACTTC	CASRAIGGQGTAEQYF
TRBV11-3	-	TRBJ2-7	-	TGTGCCAGCAGCTTAGGAACGGAGACCGAGCAGTACTTC	CASSLGTETEQYF
TRBV5-1	few	TRBJ1-3	-	TGCGCCAGCAGCTTGGGACCGGCAGGGGTTAGCTCTGGAAACACCATATATTTT	CASSLGPAGVSSGNTIYF
TRBV19	few	TRBJ1-5	TRBD1	TGTGCCAGTAGTATTTCCGGGACAGGGGGCAATCAGCCCCAGCATTTT	CASSISGTGGNQPQHF
TRBV7-3	once	TRBJ2-2	-	TGTGCCAGCAGACCAGATACCGGGGAGCTGTTTTTT	CASRPDTGELFF
TRBV19	-	TRBJ1-2	TRBD1	TGTGCCAGTAGTTCAGAGCCGAGTCCGGGACAGGGGATTTATGGCTACACCTTC	CASSSEPSPGQGIYGYTF
TRBV7-3	few	TRBJ2-2	-	TGTGCCAGCAGCCCCGGACATGTTGGAGGGGAGCTGTTTTTT	CASSPGHVGGELFF
TRBV7-9	-	TRBJ1-1	-	TGTGCCAGCAGCGTTGGTACAGGTACCAACACTGAAGCTTTCTTT	CASSVGTGTNTEAFF
TRBV6-5	-	TRBJ2-2	-	TGTGCCAGCAGCCGACTAGTAGAAGGCGGGGAGCTGTTTTTT	CASSRLVEGGELFF
TRBV5-1	-	TRBJ2-5	TRBD2	TGCGCCAGCAGCGGCTACGGGGGGAAACAAGAGACCCAGTACTTC	CASSGYGGKQETQYF